Listed here are 6 T cell receptor beta chains from one sample, sequenced in a study of blood T cells in healthy people across ages (dated by TCRdb to between 2014 and 2016). The library was built by means of 5' RACE. This sample was sequenced with an Illumina HiSeq 2500. The second PCR ran for roughly 7 to 11 cycles and used a J-beta primer mix along with a sample-barcoded 5' primer. TCRdb handled the public reads itself, with Q25 trimming in fastp and clone calling in MiXCR, and kept productive beta chains. Rows with one shared CDR3 protein collapse into an entry with the most common genes and DNA. This sample holds approximately 850,000 distinct CDR3 sequences; under 45% were observed only once. The leading ten clones occupy roughly 19% of the sample. The sequencing input was blood. The source is a man in his fifties or sixties in good health.

The chain couples TRBV20-1 to TRBJ2-3; maybe TRBD2 (5 bases). Germline CDR1 reads DFQATT; CDR2 reads SNEGSKA (reference sequence). V lost 0 bases, J lost 6 bases, and 16 bases lay in between. This CDR3 is 15 amino acids long. The CDR3 coding sequence is TGCAGTGCTAGAGATCTAGGCCTAATAGCGGATACGCAGTATTTT. It encodes CSARDLGLIADTQYF.

This clonotype was detected a few times. V usage is TRBV20-1 and J usage is TRBJ2-7, with a tentative D call TRBD2 (6 bases). The ends were cut back, 6 bases at V and 6 bases at J, with 18 bases in the middle. The CDR3 contains 13 residues. Germline CDR1 is DFQATT and CDR2 is SNEGSKA (reference sequence). CDR3 in DNA: TGCAGTGCCTCTAATACGGTGGGAGGCGAGCAGTACTTC. This sequence encodes CSASNTVGGEQYF.

CDR3 coding DNA: TGTGCCAGCAGTAAAGGGGGGGGGCAAACTGAAGCTTTCTTT. Translated, it gives CASSKGGGQTEAFF. The chain employs TRBV7-2 and TRBJ1-1, with TRBD1 as a possible D gene (6 bases). The V and J ends lost 6 bases and 5 bases respectively, with 16 bases between them. Germline V gene lookup returns CDR1 SGHTA and CDR2 FQGNSA. The CDR3 spans 14 residues.

The chain recombines TRBV5-1 with TRBJ1-4, with 10 positions matching TRBD1. CDR1 is SGHRS and CDR2 is YFSETQ in the germline V gene. The length of the CDR3 is 16 residues. V lost 0 bases, J lost 7 bases, and 6 bases stayed unmatched. CDR3 sequence reads: CASSLGQGAMGEKLFF. CDR3 nucleotide sequence: TGCGCCAGCAGCTTGGGACAGGGGGCTATGGGTGAAAAACTGTTTTTT.

For this clonotype: The germline gene is not matched at one end of the junction; a read error may be the cause. V gene TRBV6-6 combines with J gene TRBJ1-1; D is perhaps TRBD1 (6 bases). CDR1 MNHNY and CDR2 SVGAGI come from the germline V gene (reference sequence). This CDR3 has 15 amino acids. The CDR3 bases are TGTGCCAGCATTTACTGGGGGGAAGGGGGCACTGAAGCTTTCTTT. Translating gives CASIYWGEGGTEAFF.

This clonotype was recorded once. The chain couples TRBV24-1 to TRBJ2-2, with a tentative D call TRBD2 (6 bases). Per germline, CDR1 KGHDR and CDR2 SFDVKD. This CDR3 spans 15 amino acids. V was trimmed by 6 bases and J by 5 bases, leaving 15 bases between them. The CDR3 protein is CATSRTSGLTGELFF. The CDR3 DNA is TGTGCCACCAGTCGGACCAGCGGGTTGACCGGGGAGCTGTTTTTT.